This T cell receptor (beta chain) was profiled in a study of T-cell reconstitution after alpha-beta-depleted transplantation in children. Researchers prepared the TCRbeta library using unique molecular identifiers, the study reports. MiXCR, run by TCRdb on the PCR reads, gives a single entry per CDR3 protein. The sample lists approximately 430,000 distinct CDR3 sequences, under 20% seen once, with under 30% in the top ten. CDR1 is SGHVS and CDR2 is FNYEAQ in the germline V gene. The CDR3 sequence is 16 residues long. The V gene end was trimmed by 4 bases and the J gene end by 7 bases; junction bases not matched to a gene: 5.

This material consisted of PBMCs, mostly from graft donor cells, taken 360 days after TCRalphabeta/CD19-depleted stem cell transplant. The TCR comes from a boy younger than two who had a stem cell transplant for Wiskott-Aldrich syndrome, so the T cells may come from the graft donor. The gene calls are TRBV7-6 and TRBJ2-1; 15 bases map to TRBD2. This CDR3 is CASSSQGTSGGNEQFF. The CDR3 DNA is TGTGCCAGCAGCTCCCAGGGGACTAGCGGGGGGAATGAGCAGTTCTTC.